The 26 T cell receptor beta chains in this list originate from one sample, sequenced in a study of patients and donors after allogeneic stem cell transplantation. TCRdb reanalysed the RT-PCR reads using MiXCR and keeps one entry per CDR3 protein. The table records about a million distinct CDR3 sequences, more than 15% of them present only once. Sample: blood, either unsorted or a sorted T cell fraction (not recorded which). The receptors were gathered from a human donor who was either an allogeneic HSCT recipient or a stem cell or donor lymphocyte infusion donor (not recorded which). It is not recorded whose cells these are; they may come from a transplant donor.

CDR3 protein: CASTTRTSGGLYPYNEQFF. The CDR3 DNA sequence: TGTGCCAGCACCACTCGGACTAGCGGGGGGCTCTACCCCTACAATGAGCAGTTCTTC. The V gene is TRBV3-1, the J gene TRBJ2-1; 14 bases line up with TRBD2. The CDR3 contains 19 residues. Germline CDR1 and CDR2: LGHDT and YNNKEL (reference sequence). V gave up 7 bases and J gave up 2 bases; unmatched junction bases: 13.

This clonotype has more than one count but fewer than ten. The chain employs TRBV5-1 and TRBJ2-2; 9 bases are a match to TRBD2. The CDR3 is 16 amino acids. The V gene end was trimmed by 2 bases and the J gene end by 6 bases; junction bases not matched to a gene: 8. Germline V lookup: CDR1 SGHRS, CDR2 YFSETQ. The CDR3 region is CASSFQGGRAAGELFF. The CDR3 DNA sequence: TGCGCCAGCAGCTTTCAAGGCGGGAGGGCCGCCGGGGAGCTGTTTTTT.

This clonotype was seen more than once but under ten times. This sequence joins TRBV7-6 and TRBJ2-2; D is undetermined. CDR3 length: 18 residues. Germline CDR1 is SGHVS and CDR2 is FNYEAQ. The germline V and J ends were trimmed by 5 bases and 2 bases, with 21 bases remaining between them. As DNA, the CDR3 is TGTGCCAGCAGCCCCCTTATGCGCGGAGTCCTAAACACCGGGGAGCTGTTTTTT. Translation gives CASSPLMRGVLNTGELFF.

The chain recombines TRBV7-3 with TRBJ2-2; perhaps TRBD2 as D (6 bases). V was trimmed by 1 base and J by 5 bases, leaving 8 bases between them. Germline loops: CDR1 SGHTA, CDR2 FQGTGA. This CDR3 contains 14 residues. Here the CDR3 reads CASSLMGRTGELFF. The CDR3 DNA sequence: TGTGCCAGCAGCTTAATGGGGAGGACCGGGGAGCTGTTTTTT.

This sequence joins TRBV7-9 and TRBJ2-2; 10 bases agree with TRBD1. Germline V gene sequence: CDR1 SEHNR, CDR2 FQNEAQ (reference sequence). The CDR3 sequence is 15 residues long. V lost 5 bases, J lost 7 bases, and 7 bases stayed unmatched. The CDR3 spells CASSPPDRGFGELFF. CDR3 DNA: TGTGCCAGCAGCCCACCGGACAGGGGGTTCGGGGAGCTGTTTTTT.

The CDR3 nucleotides are TGTGCCATCAGCATCTTGGACAGGGGGGACACAGATACGCAGTATTTT. Translating it yields CAISILDRGDTDTQYF. The chain links TRBV10-3 to TRBJ2-3; 10 bases map to TRBD1. The V gene's germline CDR1 is ENHRY and CDR2 SYGVKD. The CDR3 is 16 residues long. V shed 6 bases, J shed 2 bases, and the junction held 8 bases outside the gene matches.

V and J are TRBV7-8 and TRBJ1-2, with TRBD1 matching 8 bases. The CDR3 extends over 13 amino acids. The V segment lost 7 bases and the J segment 3 bases; nucleotides outside the gene matches: 4. Germline V gives CDR1 SGHVS, CDR2 FQNEAQ. The CDR3 region has the DNA TGTGCCAGCACCCCGACAGGGGACTATGGCTACACCTTC. Amino acids: CASTPTGDYGYTF.

The rearrangement uses TRBV6-5 and TRBJ1-3; D is uncertain. V was pared by 2 bases and J by 7 bases, with 12 bases between. The CDR3 runs 14 residues. Germline CDR1 MNHEY, CDR2 SVGAGI. The CDR3 DNA sequence: TGTGCCAGCAGTTACCCCGGGGAAACTAACACCATATATTTT. It specifies CASSYPGETNTIYF.

This chain joins TRBV12-3 or TRBV12-4 and TRBJ2-3; D call uncertain. This CDR3 is 13 amino acids long. The V and J ends lost 5 bases and 4 bases respectively, with 10 bases between them. The chain's CDR3 is CASSAQFPDTQYF. The CDR3, as DNA: TGTGCCAGCAGTGCTCAATTCCCAGATACGCAGTATTTT.

The chain employs TRBV7-2 and TRBJ2-2, with D unresolved. This CDR3 contains 15 residues. Deletions cut 1 base from V and 4 bases from J, with 10 bases between. Germline V gene sequence: CDR1 SGHTA, CDR2 FQGNSA. CDR3 region: CASSLDRVVTGELFF. The DNA of the CDR3 is TGTGCCAGCAGCTTAGATCGGGTGGTCACCGGGGAGCTGTTTTTT.

CDR3 residues: CASSQAADSSYEQYF. The CDR3 DNA reads TGCGCCAGCAGCCAAGCTGCGGACAGCTCCTACGAGCAGTACTTC. The V call is TRBV4-1, the J call TRBJ2-7; TRBD1 is a possible D gene (6 bases). Germline V gene data show CDR1 as MGHRA and CDR2 as YSYEKL. The CDR3 is 15 amino acids. V lost 1 base to trimming and J lost 0 bases, with 10 bases between them.

The genes are TRBV18 and TRBJ1-2, with a tentative D call TRBD1 (6 bases). CDR1 is KGHSH and CDR2 is LQKENI in the germline V gene. The V gene lost 6 bases and the J gene lost 1 base, with 12 bases spanning the gap. The CDR3 consists of 14 residues. Here the CDR3 DNA reads TGTGCCAGCTCGCAAAGACAGGTTAACTATGGCTACACCTTC. Translated, it gives CASSQRQVNYGYTF. Filled out from reference TRBV18 and TRBJ1-2, the complete variable domain reads NAGVMQNPRHLVRRRGQEARLRCSPMKGHSHVYWYRQLPEEGLKFMVYLQKENIIDESGMPKERFSAEFPKEGPSILRIQQVVRGDSAAYFCASSQRQVNYGYTFGSGTRLTVV.

The chain recombines TRBV7-9 with TRBJ2-5; 7 bases map to TRBD1. V trimming: 6 bases; J trimming: 7 bases; junction bases outside the gene matches: 11. Germline V lookup: CDR1 SEHNR, CDR2 FQNEAQ (reference sequence). The CDR3 contains 14 residues. CDR3 amino acids: CASSSTGVSGTQYF. DNA for the CDR3: TGTGCCAGCAGTTCAACAGGGGTTTCGGGGACCCAGTACTTC.

This clonotype appeared a few times. The CDR3 here is CASSYGGAGGLGDTQYF. The CDR3 DNA reads as TGTGCCAGCAGTTACGGTGGCGCGGGGGGGCTAGGGGATACGCAGTATTTT. This chain connects TRBV6-5 to TRBJ2-3, with 9 bases that match TRBD2. Germline-derived CDR1 and CDR2 are MNHEY and SVGAGI. The CDR3 has 17 residues. The ends lost 2 bases at V and 6 bases at J; junction bases unmatched: 12.

This clonotype was detected many times. A clone one base away is much larger, so this may be a read error. This chain joins TRBV5-1 and TRBJ2-7; 8 nucleotides agree with TRBD1. The CDR3 is made up of 11 amino acids. In germline, CDR1 is SGHRS, CDR2 YFSETQ. The CDR3 protein is CASRQGYEQYF. The CDR3 DNA reads as TGTGCCAGCAGACAGGGGTACGAGCAGTACTTC.

CDR3 sequence: CSARGVGSPGELFF. In DNA form, the CDR3 reads TGCAGTGCTAGGGGGGTGGGGTCCCCCGGGGAGCTGTTTTTT. This rearrangement joins TRBV20-1 to TRBJ2-2; D is tentatively TRBD1 or TRBD2 (5 bases each). The CDR3 runs to 14 residues. Looked up from germline, CDR1 is DFQATT and CDR2 is SNEGSKA (reference sequence). Trimming cost V 3 bases and J 6 bases, with 14 bases left between them.

This clonotype was detected only a few times. The chain uses TRBV4-1 and TRBJ2-4; D uncertain. The germline V gene has CDR1 MGHRA and CDR2 YSYEKL. This CDR3 spans 15 amino acids. Trimming stripped 2 bases from V and 0 bases from J, with 8 bases between. The CDR3 DNA sequence: TGCGCCAGCAGCCAACTCCTTCTAGCCAAAAACATTCAGTACTTC. It codes for CASSQLLLAKNIQYF.

The chain combines TRBV12-3 or TRBV12-4 with TRBJ2-7, with D hard to call. V was shortened by 5 bases and J by 5 bases, with 19 bases between the two germline ends. CDR3 length equals 15 residues. The CDR3 sequence: CASSRARRVGDEQYF. The CDR3 nucleotides are TGTGCCAGCAGTCGGGCCCGTAGAGTAGGCGACGAGCAGTACTTC.

There are a few counts of this clonotype. This chain links TRBV12-3 or TRBV12-4 with TRBJ2-7; 13 nucleotides agree with TRBD2. The CDR3 has 15 residues. V trimming: 5 bases; J trimming: 6 bases; junction bases outside the gene matches: 7. In DNA, the CDR3 is TGTGCCAGCAGTATAACTAGCGGGAGGGCCGGCGAGCAGTACTTC. Translated, it gives CASSITSGRAGEQYF.

This clonotype was recorded a few times. The chain recombines TRBV12-3 or TRBV12-4 with TRBJ2-1; TRBD2 agrees at 9 bases. With V trimmed by 6 bases and J by 5 bases, 11 bases remained unmatched. The CDR3 totals 16 residues. In DNA form, the CDR3 reads TGTGCCAGCAGCCACCGGCGGGAGGGGGCGAACAATGAGCAGTTCTTC. As protein: CASSHRREGANNEQFF.

The count of this clonotype is one. This chain uses TRBV28 with TRBJ2-1, with a possible D match to TRBD2 (8 bases). CDR1 is MDHEN, CDR2 SYDVKM, per germline. The V end was cut by 7 bases, the J end by 7 bases, with 17 bases between. The CDR3 is 14 residues long. CDR3 protein: CASIGRGQGNEQFF. CDR3 coding DNA: TGTGCCAGCATCGGGAGGGGGCAGGGGAATGAGCAGTTCTTC. The entire variable domain, with the rest obtained from reference TRBV28 and TRBJ2-1, is as follows: DVKVTQSSRYLVKRTGEKVFLECVQDMDHENMFWYRQDPGLGLRLIYFSYDVKMKEKGDIPEGYSVSREKKERFSLILESASTNQTSMYLCASIGRGQGNEQFFGPGTRLTVL.

The gene calls are TRBV7-2 and TRBJ1-5; D uncertain. The CDR3 is 14 residues long. Trimming stripped 3 bases from V and 0 bases from J, with 6 bases between. In germline, CDR1 is SGHTA, CDR2 FQGNSA. CDR3 amino acids: CASSFLDSNQPQHF. The CDR3 region has the DNA TGTGCCAGCAGCTTCTTGGATAGCAATCAGCCCCAGCATTTT.

A remark on this clonotype: This is likely a read error, given that the CDR3 carries no conserved phenylalanine or tryptophan at its end. The DNA is left out, because the CDR3 cannot be placed on it with certainty; the CDR3 is given as TCRdb lists it. The chain joins TRBV30 to TRBJ2-5; TRBD2 is the table's D call, not checked against the DNA. A total of 14 residues make up the CDR3, ends included. From germline, CDR1 is GTSNPN and CDR2 SVGIG (reference sequence). The CDR3 here is CAWSGERKTGTTYY.

V usage is TRBV20-1 and J usage is TRBJ1-5; D is possibly TRBD1 (5 bases). V was shortened by 1 base and J by 0 bases, with 7 bases between the two germline ends. Germline V gene lookup returns CDR1 DFQATT and CDR2 SNEGSKA (reference sequence). This CDR3 is 14 amino acids long. DNA for the CDR3: TGCAGTGCTAGAGGACAGAATAGCAATCAGCCCCAGCATTTT. Translating gives CSARGQNSNQPQHF.

This clonotype was seen a few times. The rearrangement links TRBV5-1 to TRBJ2-5; 11 nucleotides match TRBD2. CDR1 SGHRS and CDR2 YFSETQ come from the germline V gene. The CDR3 runs to 17 residues. The J segment lost 7 bases and the V segment lost 0 bases, leaving 11 bases of the junction unmatched. The CDR3 DNA follows: TGCGCCAGCAGCTTGGGGGGGTCACTAGCGGGAGTCGGGACCCAGTACTTC. Translation: CASSLGGSLAGVGTQYF.

V usage is TRBV6-1 and J usage is TRBJ2-7; possibly TRBD1 for D (5 bases). The CDR3 extends over 14 amino acids. In germline, CDR1 is MNHNS, CDR2 SASEGT. With 4 bases removed from V and 4 bases from J, the gap between germline ends came to 14 bases. This CDR3 reads CASSAVDTRYEQYF. CDR3 DNA: TGTGCCAGCAGTGCCGTGGACACCCGTTACGAGCAGTACTTC.